These 20 T cell receptor beta chains were sequenced from one sample in a study of neoadjuvant anti-PD-1 for oral cavity cancer (dated by TCRdb to about 2021). The time point label of this sample denotes: after neoadjuvant nivolumab, at surgical resection. Libraries were made using the immunoSEQ multiplex PCR assay. This is the immuneACCESS table as TCRdb keeps it, with only in-frame sequences that have V and J called. A part of the clones is gone; compared with another copy, unresolved V genes explain less than half, and the rest is unexplained. Counted in this sample were nearly 15,000 clones; roughly 40% of them appeared once. The leading ten clones occupy 39% of the sample. The source was tumor tissue, collected after nivolumab (anti-PD-1) treatment. Receptors were obtained from a person aged 40-85 years with oral cavity squamous cell carcinoma.

This rearrangement joins TRBV7-7 to TRBJ2-5; D is perhaps TRBD1 (6 bases). CDR1 and CDR2 (germline): SSHAT, FNYEAQ (reference sequence). Trimming left V 5 bases short and J 5 bases short, with 12 bases between. The CDR3 is 13 amino acids. CDR3 sequence: CASSRLGQETQYF. CDR3 nucleotides: TGTGCCAGCAGCCGATTAGGACAGGAGACCCAGTACTTC.

The chain couples TRBV19 to TRBJ2-1, with 11 bases lining up with TRBD2. The V gene end was trimmed by 4 bases and the J gene end by 6 bases; junction bases not matched to a gene: 5. In germline, CDR1 is LNHDA, CDR2 SQIVND (reference sequence). The CDR3 is made up of 15 amino acids. This CDR3 reads CASSTASGGLNEQFF. In DNA, the CDR3 is TGTGCCAGTAGTACCGCTAGCGGGGGGCTCAATGAGCAGTTCTTC.

This clone was detected a few times. This chain uses TRBV10-1 with TRBJ2-1; D gene uncertain. The germline V and J ends were trimmed by 3 bases and 0 bases, with 15 bases remaining between them. Germline V gene lookup returns CDR1 WNHNN and CDR2 SYGVQD (reference sequence). This CDR3 region has 17 residues. In DNA, the CDR3 is TGCGCCAGCAGTGAATCTAGGCAGGCGACCTCCTACAATGAGCAGTTCTTC. Its protein product is CASSESRQATSYNEQFF.

In this sample, this clone turned up a few times. This chain connects TRBV29-1 to TRBJ2-3, with 9 nucleotides matching TRBD2. CDR1 and CDR2 (germline): SQVTM, ANQGSEA. CDR3 size: 14 residues. The V and J ends lost 7 bases and 3 bases, in that order; junction bases with no gene match: 8. The CDR3 sequence is CSAGRGGATDTQYF. The CDR3 coding sequence is TGCAGCGCTGGGCGCGGGGGGGCTACAGATACGCAGTATTTT.

The V gene is TRBV7-2, the J gene TRBJ1-2; D remains ambiguous. CDR1 SGHTA and CDR2 FQGNSA come from the germline V gene. The CDR3 runs 12 residues. Trimming took off 1 base at V and 7 bases at J, with 7 bases between the two ends. The CDR3 nucleotides read TGTGCCAGCAGCTTAGTAAACGGTGGCTACACCTTC. This encodes CASSLVNGGYTF.

In this sample, this clone turned up a few times. The chain combines TRBV2 with TRBJ1-2; perhaps TRBD1 as D (6 bases). Per the germline V gene, CDR1 is SNHLY and CDR2 is FYNNEI. Trimming left V 5 bases short and J 5 bases short, with 18 bases between. This CDR3 is built from 15 residues. Here the CDR3 DNA reads TGTGCCAGCAGTCTACAGGGTTCTGCACTGTATGGCTACACCTTC. Residues: CASSLQGSALYGYTF.

The chain links TRBV4-1 to TRBJ2-1; 15 bases are shared with TRBD2. CDR3 length equals 18 residues. Per the germline V gene, CDR1 is MGHRA and CDR2 is YSYEKL. J gave up 0 bases and V 1 base, and 1 base lay outside the gene matches. This CDR3 is CASSQGTSGGGSYNEQFF. The CDR3 DNA follows: TGCGCCAGCAGCCAAGGGACTAGCGGGGGGGGCTCCTACAATGAGCAGTTCTTC.

This chain uses TRBV5-6 with TRBJ1-2; no definite D call. Trimming shortened V by 5 bases and J by 3 bases, and 17 bases separated the two germline ends. CDR3 size: 15 residues. The germline gives CDR1 SGHDT, CDR2 YYEEEE. In DNA, the CDR3 is TGTGCCAGCAGAATCACCACCCAGGTGGACTATGGCTACACCTTC. This gives the protein CASRITTQVDYGYTF. The full variable domain, rest sourced from reference TRBV5-6 and TRBJ1-2, is DAGVTQSPTHLIKTRGQQVTLRCSPKSGHDTVSWYQQALGQGPQFIFQYYEEEERQRGNFPDRFSGHQFPNYSSELNVNALLLGDSALYLCASRITTQVDYGYTFGSGTRLTVV.

This clone has only a few counts. The chain has TRBV11-2 and TRBJ1-2; TRBD1 might be the D (6 bases). The CDR3 has 14 amino acids. CDR1 is SGHAT, CDR2 FQNNGV, per germline. Between the trimmed V and J ends, which lost 0 bases and 3 bases, there was a span of 8 bases. The DNA of the CDR3 is TGTGCCAGCAGCTTAGATCGGACAGACTATGGCTACACCTTC. It specifies CASSLDRTDYGYTF.

Written as DNA, the CDR3 is TGCGCCAGCAGCCAAAGCCTTCTCACAGATACGCAGTATTTT. It translates to CASSQSLLTDTQYF. The gene calls are TRBV4-3 and TRBJ2-3; no clear D. Germline V lookup: CDR1 LGHNA, CDR2 YSLEER. Deletions cut 2 bases from V and 2 bases from J, with 8 bases between. This CDR3 comprises 14 residues.

The J gene is TRBJ2-1, the V gene TRBV7-9; 9 nucleotides align to TRBD2. Germline-derived CDR1 and CDR2 are SEHNR and FQNEAQ (reference sequence). V was clipped by 5 bases and J by 0 bases; unmatched bases: 14. The CDR3 length is 19 residues. This CDR3 reads CASSPHPLAGARSYNEQFF. CDR3 DNA sequence: TGTGCCAGCAGCCCCCATCCCTTAGCGGGGGCCCGCTCCTACAATGAGCAGTTCTTC.

This clone was counted ten times or more. The CDR3 coding sequence is TGTGCCAGCAGTAGCCGGGACTTAGGGTTTGGCTACACCTTC. This codes for CASSSRDLGFGYTF. The chain uses TRBV6-6 and TRBJ1-2; tentative D call: TRBD1 (5 bases). V lost 5 bases and J lost 7, with 17 bases in between. The germline V gene has CDR1 MNHNY and CDR2 SVGAGI (reference sequence). This CDR3 has 14 amino acids.

The chain carries TRBV10-3 and TRBJ2-3, with D perhaps TRBD2 (5 bases). There are 14 residues in the CDR3. Germline CDR1 reads ENHRY; CDR2 reads SYGVKD. Deletions cut 6 bases from V and 4 bases from J, with 14 bases between. CDR3 region: CAISQEGTADTQYF. CDR3 DNA sequence: TGTGCCATCAGCCAAGAGGGAACGGCAGATACGCAGTATTTT.

In its sample, this clone was seen a few times. This rearrangement joins TRBV7-2 to TRBJ1-1, with unresolved D. Trimming cost V 2 bases and J 3 bases, with 4 bases left between them. The CDR3 totals 12 residues. CDR1 and CDR2 from the germline V gene are SGHTA and FQGNSA. The CDR3 sequence is CASSLSYTEAFF. The CDR3 region has the DNA TGTGCCAGCAGCTTATCCTACACTGAAGCTTTCTTT.

The rearrangement joins TRBV27 to TRBJ1-1, with 7 bases identical to TRBD1. The germline V gene has CDR1 MNHEY and CDR2 SMNVEV (reference sequence). This CDR3 contains 15 residues. The trim removed 5 bases at V and 5 bases at J, leaving 11 bases unmatched. CDR3 residues: CASSPSTGRGTEAFF. CDR3 DNA sequence: TGTGCCAGCAGTCCCTCGACAGGGAGGGGGACTGAAGCTTTCTTT.

CDR3 loop: CASSQPDRDTEAFF. The DNA for the CDR3 is TGCGCCAGCAGCCAACCAGACAGAGACACTGAAGCTTTCTTT. The J gene is TRBJ1-1, the V gene TRBV4-3, with TRBD1 as a possible D gene (5 bases). The germline V gene encodes CDR1 LGHNA and CDR2 YSLEER. The CDR3 contains 14 residues. V was clipped by 2 bases and J by 3 bases, with 10 bases between them.

This clone has more than one count but fewer than ten. V gene TRBV2 combines with J gene TRBJ1-1, with TRBD1 identical over 7 bases. After removal of 6 bases from V and 6 bases from J, the junction contained 13 bases not matched to a gene. This CDR3 contains 15 residues. CDR1 and CDR2 (germline): SNHLY, FYNNEI. CDR3 in amino acids: CASRKRAGGFAEAFF. As DNA, the CDR3 is TGTGCCAGCAGAAAGCGAGCAGGGGGGTTCGCTGAAGCTTTCTTT.

The rearrangement uses TRBV28 and TRBJ1-1; no clear D gene. This CDR3 has 17 residues. V lost 5 bases, J lost 9 bases, and 28 bases lay in between. Germline values: CDR1 MDHEN, CDR2 SYDVKM. CDR3 protein: CASSTYEVGENFLKAFF. CDR3 sequence (DNA): TGTGCCAGCAGTACCTACGAAGTGGGCGAAAACTTTTTGAAAGCTTTCTTT. Full variable domain (outside the CDR3, taken from reference TRBV28 and TRBJ1-1): DVKVTQSSRYLVKRTGEKVFLECVQDMDHENMFWYRQDPGLGLRLIYFSYDVKMKEKGDIPEGYSVSREKKERFSLILESASTNQTSMYLCASSTYEVGENFLKAFFGQGTRLTVV.

The chain recombines TRBV6-5 with TRBJ1-1, with D unresolved. The germline CDR1 and CDR2 sequences are MNHEY and SVGAGI. This CDR3 comprises 13 residues. V gave up 6 bases and J gave up 3 bases, with 11 bases separating them. CDR3 nucleotides: TGTGCCAGCAGCGCGAGGGAATACACTGAAGCTTTCTTT. This translates into CASSAREYTEAFF.

V is TRBV18 and J is TRBJ2-3; D may be TRBD1 or TRBD2 (5 bases each). Germline V lookup: CDR1 KGHSH, CDR2 LQKENI. The germline V and J ends were trimmed by 3 bases and 2 bases, with 9 bases remaining between them. This CDR3 is built from 14 residues. CDR3 protein: CASSPGTFTDTQYF. The CDR3 DNA sequence: TGTGCCAGCTCACCGGGGACCTTCACAGATACGCAGTATTTT.